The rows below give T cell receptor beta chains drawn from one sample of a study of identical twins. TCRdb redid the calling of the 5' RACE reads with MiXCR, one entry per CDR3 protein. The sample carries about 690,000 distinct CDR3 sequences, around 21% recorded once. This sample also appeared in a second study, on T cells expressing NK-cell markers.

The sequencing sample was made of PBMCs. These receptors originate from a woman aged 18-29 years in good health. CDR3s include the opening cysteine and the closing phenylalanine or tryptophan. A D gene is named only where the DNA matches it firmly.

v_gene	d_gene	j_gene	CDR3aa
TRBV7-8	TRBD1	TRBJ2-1	CASSLRDRDSLYNEQFF
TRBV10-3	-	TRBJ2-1	CAISPGDNEQFF
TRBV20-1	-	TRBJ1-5	CSAGAGLNQPQHF
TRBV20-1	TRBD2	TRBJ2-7	CSAPRPKRGDSYEQYF
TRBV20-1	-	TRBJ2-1	CSARDEDTLYNEQFF
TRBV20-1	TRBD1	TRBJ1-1	CSVLWPGTGRSTEAFF
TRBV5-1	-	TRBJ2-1	CASSLELAGINEQFF
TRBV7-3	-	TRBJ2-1	CASSLNRVEQFF
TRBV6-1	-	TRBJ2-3	CASAGAGSTDTQYF
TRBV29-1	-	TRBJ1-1	CSVDSQAFF
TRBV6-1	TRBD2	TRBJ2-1	CASSSRGGGYNEQFF
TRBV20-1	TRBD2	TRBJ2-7	CSAAATSGAPYEQYF